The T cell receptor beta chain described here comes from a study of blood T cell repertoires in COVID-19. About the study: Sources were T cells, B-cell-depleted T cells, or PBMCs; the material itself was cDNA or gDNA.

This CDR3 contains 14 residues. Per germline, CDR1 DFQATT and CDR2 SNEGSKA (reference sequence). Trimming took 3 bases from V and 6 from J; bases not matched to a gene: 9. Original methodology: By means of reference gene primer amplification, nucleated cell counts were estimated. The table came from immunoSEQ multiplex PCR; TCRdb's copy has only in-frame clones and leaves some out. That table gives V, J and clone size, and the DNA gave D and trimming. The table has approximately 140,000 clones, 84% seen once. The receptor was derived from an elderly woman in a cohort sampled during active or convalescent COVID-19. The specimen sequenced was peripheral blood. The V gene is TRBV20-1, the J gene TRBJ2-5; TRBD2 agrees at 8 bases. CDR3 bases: TGCAGTGCTAGTCTTACTTCGGGGGGGAAGACCCAGTACTTC. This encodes CSASLTSGGKTQYF.